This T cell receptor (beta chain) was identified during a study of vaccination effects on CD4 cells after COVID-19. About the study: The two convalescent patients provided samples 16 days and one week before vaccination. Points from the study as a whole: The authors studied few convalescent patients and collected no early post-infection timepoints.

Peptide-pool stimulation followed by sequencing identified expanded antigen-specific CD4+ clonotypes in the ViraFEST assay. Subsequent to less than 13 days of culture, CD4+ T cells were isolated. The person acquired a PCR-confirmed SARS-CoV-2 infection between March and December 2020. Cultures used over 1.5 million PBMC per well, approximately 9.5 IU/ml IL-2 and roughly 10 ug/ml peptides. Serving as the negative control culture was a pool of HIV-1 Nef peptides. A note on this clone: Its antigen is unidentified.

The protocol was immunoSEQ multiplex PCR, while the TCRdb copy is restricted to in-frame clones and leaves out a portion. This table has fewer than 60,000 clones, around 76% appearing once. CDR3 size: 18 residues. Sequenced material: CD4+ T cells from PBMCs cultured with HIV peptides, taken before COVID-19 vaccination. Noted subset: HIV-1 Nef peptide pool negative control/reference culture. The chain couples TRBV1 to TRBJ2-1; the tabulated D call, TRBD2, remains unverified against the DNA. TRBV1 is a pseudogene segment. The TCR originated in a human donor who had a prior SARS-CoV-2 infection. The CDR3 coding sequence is TGCACCAGCAGCCAAGGTCTTTACGGCGGGAGTTCCTACAATGAGCAGTTCTTC. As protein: CTSSQGLYGGSSYNEQFF.